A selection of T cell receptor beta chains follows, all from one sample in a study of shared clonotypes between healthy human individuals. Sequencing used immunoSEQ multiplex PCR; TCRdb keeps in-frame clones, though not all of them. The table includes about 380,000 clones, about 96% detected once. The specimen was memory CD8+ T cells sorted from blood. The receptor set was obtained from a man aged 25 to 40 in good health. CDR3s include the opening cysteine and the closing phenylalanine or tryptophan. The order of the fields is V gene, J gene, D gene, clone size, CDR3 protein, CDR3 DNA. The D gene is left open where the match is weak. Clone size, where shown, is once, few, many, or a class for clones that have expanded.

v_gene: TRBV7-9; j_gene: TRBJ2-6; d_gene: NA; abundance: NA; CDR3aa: CASRPPPAHSGANVLTF; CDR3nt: TGTGCCAGCAGGCCCCCCCCCGCGCACTCTGGGGCCAACGTCCTGACTTTC
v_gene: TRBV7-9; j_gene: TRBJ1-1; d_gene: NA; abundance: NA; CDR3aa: CASSFMNTEAFF; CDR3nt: TGTGCCAGCAGCTTTATGAACACTGAAGCTTTCTTT
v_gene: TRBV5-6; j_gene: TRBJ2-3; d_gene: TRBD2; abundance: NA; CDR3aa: CASGPGTSGRRTPADTQYF; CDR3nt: TGTGCCAGCGGACCCGGGACTAGCGGTCGAAGGACTCCGGCAGATACGCAGTATTTT
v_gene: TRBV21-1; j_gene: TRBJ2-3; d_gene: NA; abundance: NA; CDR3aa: CASSKDIFREASQGEGKDTQYF; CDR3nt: TGTGCCAGCAGCAAAGACATCTTCCGGGAGGCCTCTCAAGGGGAGGGCAAAGATACGCAGTATTTT
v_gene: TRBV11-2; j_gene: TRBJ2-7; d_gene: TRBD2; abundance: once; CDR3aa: CASSLLAGGLAGEQYF; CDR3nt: TGTGCCAGCAGCTTATTGGCAGGGGGACTAGCAGGGGAGCAGTACTTC
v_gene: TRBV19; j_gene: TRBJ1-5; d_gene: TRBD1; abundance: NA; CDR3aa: CASSMPDRTNQPQHF; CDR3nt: TGTGCCAGTAGTATGCCGGACAGGACGAATCAGCCCCAGCATTTT
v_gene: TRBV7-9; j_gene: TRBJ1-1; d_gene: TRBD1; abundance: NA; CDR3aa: CASSSGTGENTEAFF; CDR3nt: TGTGCCAGCAGCTCGGGGACAGGGGAGAACACTGAAGCTTTCTTT
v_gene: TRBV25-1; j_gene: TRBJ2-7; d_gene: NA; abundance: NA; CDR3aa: CASSGTGRTYEQYF; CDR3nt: TGTGCCAGCAGTGGTACGGGACGGACCTACGAGCAGTACTTC
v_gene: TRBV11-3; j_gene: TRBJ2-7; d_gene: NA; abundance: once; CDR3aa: CASSPTYYEQYF; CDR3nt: TGTGCCAGCAGCCCCACTTACTACGAGCAGTACTTC
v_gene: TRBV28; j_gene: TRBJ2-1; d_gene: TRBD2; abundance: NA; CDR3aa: CASSPGTSGTNEQFF; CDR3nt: TGTGCCAGCAGTCCCGGGACTAGCGGGACAAATGAGCAGTTCTTC
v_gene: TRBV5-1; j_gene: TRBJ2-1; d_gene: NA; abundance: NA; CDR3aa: CASSPTTSPNEQFF; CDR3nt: TGCGCCAGCAGCCCAACGACTAGTCCCAATGAGCAGTTCTTC
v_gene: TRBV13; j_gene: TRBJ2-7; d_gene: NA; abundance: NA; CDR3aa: CASSSSSYEQYF; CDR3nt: TGTGCCAGCAGCTCGAGCTCCTACGAGCAGTACTTC
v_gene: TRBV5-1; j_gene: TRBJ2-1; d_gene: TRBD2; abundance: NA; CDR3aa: CASSLAGVTSGWANEQFF; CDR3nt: TGCGCCAGCAGCTTGGCAGGTGTGACTAGCGGGTGGGCCAATGAGCAGTTCTTC
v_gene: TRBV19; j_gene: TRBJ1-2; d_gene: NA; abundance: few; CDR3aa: CASRTGIGYGYTF; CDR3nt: TGTGCCAGTAGAACAGGGATCGGCTATGGCTACACCTTC
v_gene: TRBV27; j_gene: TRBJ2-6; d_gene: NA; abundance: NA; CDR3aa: CASSLYSGGGPGANVLTF; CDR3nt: TGTGCCAGCAGTTTATATTCAGGAGGGGGTCCTGGGGCCAACGTCCTGACTTTC
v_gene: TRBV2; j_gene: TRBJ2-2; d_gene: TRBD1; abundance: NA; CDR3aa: CASSEARGLGGELFF; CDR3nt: TGTGCCAGCAGTGAAGCCAGGGGGCTTGGCGGGGAGCTGTTTTTT